This is a list of T cell receptor beta chains from one sample in a study of T-cell reconstitution after alpha-beta-depleted transplantation in children. Each CDR3 protein gets one entry after TCRdb re-called the PCR reads with MiXCR. The table has around 250,000 distinct CDR3 sequences, approximately 9.6% seen once. Source: PBMCs from the stem cell graft donor, taken from the stem cell graft. These receptors were collected from a human donor who donated a stem cell graft to a child with SCID. The CDR3 runs from the conserved cysteine through the conserved F or W. Fields, in order: CDR3 length, V gene, D gene, CDR3 protein. D genes are given only for firm matches.

15 TRBV12-5 TRBD2 CASGAGGRDTGELFF
14 TRBV27 TRBD1 CASSSYGTGYEQYF
14 TRBV5-5 TRBD1 CASSGEDRANEQFF
13 TRBV20-1 NA CSARGSGNTEAFF
14 TRBV10-3 TRBD1 CAGGQEVGNSPLHF
13 TRBV6-1 NA CASSPSGGSKAFF
16 TRBV12-3/TRBV12-4 NA CASSLSGTGLSYEQYF
13 TRBV3-1 NA CASSHRGGETQYF
16 TRBV5-1 NA CASSLAGGGGTDTQYF
14 TRBV10-3 NA CAISAGNIGNTIYF
12 TRBV5-5 NA CASSLNVDTQYF
16 TRBV20-1 TRBD2 CSAMGASAGGYNEQFF
14 TRBV27 TRBD2 CASSGLAGGYEQYF
15 TRBV12-3/TRBV12-4 NA CASSPAGLITGEQYF
12 TRBV2 NA CASTPGLGTGLF
14 TRBV3-1 NA CASSQEDTNTEAFF
19 TRBV18 TRBD1 CASSPVVSGNRGSTDTQYF
17 TRBV9 TRBD2 CASSKRGTSGNTGELFF
17 TRBV11-2 TRBD2 CASSSGAGGGAKNIQYF
11 TRBV12-3/TRBV12-4 NA CASPVHQPQHF
13 TRBV7-2 NA CASSLRTNTEAFF
12 TRBV6-6 NA CASSPGPAGQYF
16 TRBV5-1 NA CASSLDREGYNSPLHF
15 TRBV25-1 TRBD1 CASSGQGLGNQPQHF
12 TRBV5-1 NA CASQGSSYEQYF
14 TRBV5-1 NA CASSPQDSLNEQFF
15 TRBV7-9 TRBD2 CASSLGEGTTDTQYF
16 TRBV29-1 NA CSVEDGAKAVYNEQFF
15 TRBV19 NA CASSGITRGGGELFF
18 TRBV5-1 TRBD2 CASSPEGWSQRGGNEQFF
14 TRBV7-2 NA CASSPRDNLSPLHF
14 TRBV20-1 TRBD1 CSAINRGLSYGYTF
14 TRBV2 TRBD1 CASSKDRDQETQYF
14 TRBV5-1 NA CASSLGVSYNEQFF
16 TRBV5-4 NA CASSPAGQSNTGELFF
15 TRBV2 TRBD1 CASSENRGLIHEQFF
17 TRBV24-1 TRBD1 CAVAAGTGVGGANVLTF
14 TRBV20-1 NA CSAREIDRQETQYF
15 TRBV12-3/TRBV12-4 TRBD1 CASSHSTGMNTEAFF
15 TRBV12-3/TRBV12-4 NA CASSLSLSSGNTIYF
14 TRBV6-1 NA CATRGGRAGNEQFF
16 TRBV12-3/TRBV12-4 TRBD1 CASSFWGTDRGYEQYF
15 TRBV7-3 TRBD2 CASSYRLAGDNEQFF
11 TRBV24-1 NA CATSDGNIQYF
14 TRBV27 NA CASSQTDSQETQYF
16 TRBV12-3/TRBV12-4 TRBD1 CASTAVRQGSNYGYTF
14 TRBV12-3/TRBV12-4 TRBD1 CASSPRDRGSPLHF
12 TRBV12-3/TRBV12-4 NA CASSLIVAEAFF
12 TRBV15 NA CATSRGTDTQYF
16 TRBV10-2 NA CASRLTSGTGTGELFF
16 TRBV12-5 NA CASGFRSSSYNSPLHF
13 TRBV20-1 NA CSARAGGTYTQYF
14 TRBV12-3/TRBV12-4 NA CASRADSVTTEAFF
13 TRBV7-9 NA CASSSAGFYEQYF
16 TRBV3-1 TRBD1 CASSRPQGGKYNEQFF